This T cell receptor beta chain was sequenced in a study of T-cell reconstitution after alpha-beta-depleted transplantation in children. Overall study results and limits: Surviving recipient T cells and thymic progenitors underlay high day-60 TCRbeta diversity in some patients.

V gave up 0 bases and J gave up 4 bases; unmatched junction bases: 6. Germline assignment: CDR1 LGHNA and CDR2 YSLEER. This CDR3 is 17 amino acids long. The TCRbeta library was prepared with unique molecular identifiers. TCRdb independently ran MiXCR on the PCR reads; one entry per CDR3 protein. This sample carries approximately 980,000 distinct CDR3 sequences, 25% to 30% of them seen once, and the ten largest clones take more than 25%. A note on this clonotype: Its target is unknown.

The TCR comes from a boy in the first two years of life who had a stem cell transplant for SCID, so the T cells may come from the graft donor. The source was PBMCs, mostly from graft donor cells, collected 360 days after TCRalphabeta/CD19-depleted stem cell transplant. The chain joins TRBV4-3 to TRBJ2-1; 10 bases are a match to TRBD2. The CDR3 here is CASSQEALAGVYNEQFF. CDR3 nucleotide sequence: TGCGCCAGCAGCCAAGAAGCCCTAGCGGGGGTGTACAATGAGCAGTTCTTC.